One and the same sample provided the 18 T cell receptor beta chains below, sequenced in a study of cytomegalovirus exposure and HLA in healthy donors. 60 Vbeta and 13 Jbeta primers were used in PCR. Some clones are missing from TCRdb's copy, which holds only in-frame ones; the method was immunoSEQ multiplex PCR. The sample has more than 85,000 clones, roughly 76% seen once. The sequenced material came from PBMCs. Every receptor here comes from a woman aged 45 to 65 in good health and CMV-seropositive.

The V gene is TRBV5-1, the J gene TRBJ1-4, with 8 bases lining up with TRBD1. The CDR3 loop spans 14 amino acids. Germline loops: CDR1 SGHRS, CDR2 YFSETQ. V shed 4 bases and J 8 bases; nucleotides not matched to a gene: 7. CDR3 region: CASSPDRVEEKLFF. Written as DNA, the CDR3 is TGCGCCAGCAGCCCGGACAGGGTGGAAGAAAAACTGTTTTTT.

The J gene is TRBJ1-2, the V gene TRBV27; no definite D call. Germline CDR1 reads MNHEY; CDR2 reads SMNVEV (reference sequence). The CDR3 is made up of 13 amino acids. Between the trimmed V and J ends, which lost 5 bases and 4 bases, there was a span of 11 bases. The CDR3 reads CASSPPGFYGYTF. In nucleotides, the CDR3 is TGTGCCAGCAGTCCTCCGGGTTTCTATGGCTACACCTTC.

Here the CDR3 DNA reads TGTGCCATCAGTGACCCGGGACAGGACGCCTACGAGCAGTACTTC. It specifies CAISDPGQDAYEQYF. The rearrangement uses TRBV10-3 and TRBJ2-7; 8 bases line up with TRBD1. The trim removed 3 bases at V and 2 bases at J, leaving 6 bases unmatched. CDR3 length: 15 amino acids. Germline lookup yields CDR1 ENHRY and CDR2 SYGVKD.

The rearrangement uses TRBV21-1 and TRBJ2-7; the table gives TRBD2 as D, unverified against the DNA. TRBV21-1 is noted as a pseudogene. The CDR3 length is 18 residues. CDR3 nucleotides: TGTGCCAGCAGCAAGATACGTAAGGGACTAGCGGACTCCTACGAGCAGTACTTC. Encoded protein: CASSKIRKGLADSYEQYF.

V and J are TRBV12-5 and TRBJ2-3; D is possibly TRBD2 (5 bases). The CDR3 has 13 residues. V was pared by 1 base and J by 6 bases, with 8 bases between. Germline CDR1 and CDR2: LGHNT and FRNRAP. The CDR3 DNA reads TGTGCTAGTGGTTTGGGGACTTTCGATACGCAGTATTTT. Translating gives CASGLGTFDTQYF.

The J gene is TRBJ2-5, the V gene TRBV9, with D perhaps matching TRBD1 (6 bases). Germline-derived CDR1 and CDR2 are SGDLS and YYNGEE. Trimming stripped 0 bases from V and 9 bases from J, with 15 bases between. The CDR3 totals 14 residues. CDR3 loop: CASSVGDTAKAQYF. CDR3 DNA sequence: TGTGCCAGCAGCGTAGGGGACACAGCCAAGGCCCAGTACTTC.

The chain joins TRBV5-1 to TRBJ1-1; no reliable D call. CDR3 length: 13 amino acids. Germline CDR1 is SGHRS and CDR2 is YFSETQ. With 4 bases removed from V and 1 base from J, the gap between germline ends came to 8 bases. The CDR3 nucleotides are TGCGCCAGCAGCCGTACAACGAACACTGAAGCTTTCTTT. Its translation is CASSRTTNTEAFF.

This chain joins TRBV4-1 and TRBJ2-7; 9 bases line up with TRBD1. This CDR3 is 16 amino acids long. Germline CDR1 reads MGHRA; CDR2 reads YSYEKL. Trimming took 2 bases from V and 4 from J; bases not matched to a gene: 9. DNA of the CDR3: TGCGCCAGCAGCCAAAGGGCCGGGACAGGGCTGTACGAGCAGTACTTC. It yields the protein CASSQRAGTGLYEQYF.

V gene TRBV6-5 combines with J gene TRBJ2-5, with 7 bases fitting TRBD2. The CDR3 loop spans 13 amino acids. Germline V gene data show CDR1 as MNHEY and CDR2 as SVGAGI. V dropped 11 bases and J dropped 5; count of bases not matched to a gene: 11. In nucleotides, the CDR3 is TGTGCCTCCCAGCGGGGCGGCAGGGAGACCCAGTACTTC. This gives the protein CASQRGGRETQYF.

J is TRBJ2-3 and V is TRBV4-1; 15 bases agree with TRBD2. Trimming cost V 5 bases and J 2 bases; bases outside gene matches: 14. Germline V gives CDR1 MGHRA, CDR2 YSYEKL. The CDR3 consists of 20 residues. CDR3 coding DNA: TGCGCCAGCAGCACCCGGGGACTAGCGGGGGGCTCGGCCTACACAGATACGCAGTATTTT. Its protein is CASSTRGLAGGSAYTDTQYF.

The chain joins TRBV9 to TRBJ1-2; D may be TRBD1 (5 bases). Germline V lookup: CDR1 SGDLS, CDR2 YYNGEE. The germline V and J ends were trimmed by 0 bases and 5 bases, with 14 bases remaining between them. The CDR3 totals 15 residues. CDR3 protein: CASSVGVGQGYGYTF. The CDR3 DNA reads TGTGCCAGCAGCGTAGGGGTCGGGCAGGGTTATGGCTACACCTTC.

The chain joins TRBV27 to TRBJ1-1; the D gene is possibly TRBD1 (6 bases). The CDR3 spans 14 residues. CDR1 MNHEY and CDR2 SMNVEV come from the germline V gene (reference sequence). Trimming took off 6 bases at V and 3 bases at J, with 14 bases between the two ends. DNA of the CDR3: TGTGCCAGCAGCTCTCGGGGGGCTGACACTGAAGCTTTCTTT. Translating it yields CASSSRGADTEAFF.

This rearrangement joins TRBV5-1 to TRBJ2-3; TRBD1 matches at 9 bases. The CDR3 has 16 amino acids. V lost 4 bases, J lost 4 bases, and 10 bases stayed unmatched. CDR1 and CDR2 (germline): SGHRS, YFSETQ. Here the CDR3 reads CASSPGQGGVADTQYF. The CDR3 bases are TGCGCCAGCAGCCCGGGACAGGGTGGTGTTGCAGATACGCAGTATTTT.

CDR3 sequence: CATRERNEDRGKTEAFF. For the CDR3, the DNA is TGTGCCACCAGGGAGAGGAACGAGGACAGGGGAAAAACTGAAGCTTTCTTT. The rearrangement links TRBV15 to TRBJ1-1, with TRBD1 matching over 9 bases. The CDR3 length is 17 residues. Germline CDR1 is LNHNV and CDR2 is YYDKDF (reference sequence). The trim removed 6 bases at V and 5 bases at J, leaving 16 bases unmatched.

The chain joins TRBV5-6 to TRBJ1-3; TRBD1 matches at 9 bases. The CDR3 has 15 amino acids. Germline CDR1 reads SGHDT; CDR2 reads YYEEEE. J gave up 3 bases and V 3 bases, and 4 bases lay outside the gene matches. CDR3 loop: CASSSGTGYGNTIYF. The CDR3, as DNA: TGTGCCAGCAGCTCCGGGACAGGGTATGGAAACACCATATATTTT.

This clone turned up a few times. J is TRBJ2-2 and V is TRBV9, with D uncertain. CDR3 length: 14 residues. Per the germline V gene, CDR1 is SGDLS and CDR2 is YYNGEE. Trimming removed 0 bases at V and 2 bases at J, with 5 bases between. The CDR3 loop reads CASSVAPNTGELFF. DNA of the CDR3: TGTGCCAGCAGCGTAGCTCCCAACACCGGGGAGCTGTTTTTT.

The chain has TRBV27 and TRBJ2-1; 8 bases match TRBD2. There are 15 residues in the CDR3. V shed 2 bases, J shed 3 bases, and the junction held 3 bases outside the gene matches. Looked up from germline, CDR1 is MNHEY and CDR2 is SMNVEV (reference sequence). The CDR3 DNA is TGTGCCAGCAGTTTAGCCGGGACTAGCTACAATGAGCAGTTCTTC. It specifies CASSLAGTSYNEQFF.

J is TRBJ1-1 and V is TRBV2; D possibly corresponds to TRBD1 (5 bases). The CDR3 totals 14 residues. CDR1 and CDR2 from the germline V gene are SNHLY and FYNNEI. Trimming pared 0 bases from V and 5 bases from J, leaving 10 bases between. DNA of the CDR3: TGTGCCAGCAGTGAAGCGGGGGGATGGACTGAAGCTTTCTTT. Amino acids: CASSEAGGWTEAFF.